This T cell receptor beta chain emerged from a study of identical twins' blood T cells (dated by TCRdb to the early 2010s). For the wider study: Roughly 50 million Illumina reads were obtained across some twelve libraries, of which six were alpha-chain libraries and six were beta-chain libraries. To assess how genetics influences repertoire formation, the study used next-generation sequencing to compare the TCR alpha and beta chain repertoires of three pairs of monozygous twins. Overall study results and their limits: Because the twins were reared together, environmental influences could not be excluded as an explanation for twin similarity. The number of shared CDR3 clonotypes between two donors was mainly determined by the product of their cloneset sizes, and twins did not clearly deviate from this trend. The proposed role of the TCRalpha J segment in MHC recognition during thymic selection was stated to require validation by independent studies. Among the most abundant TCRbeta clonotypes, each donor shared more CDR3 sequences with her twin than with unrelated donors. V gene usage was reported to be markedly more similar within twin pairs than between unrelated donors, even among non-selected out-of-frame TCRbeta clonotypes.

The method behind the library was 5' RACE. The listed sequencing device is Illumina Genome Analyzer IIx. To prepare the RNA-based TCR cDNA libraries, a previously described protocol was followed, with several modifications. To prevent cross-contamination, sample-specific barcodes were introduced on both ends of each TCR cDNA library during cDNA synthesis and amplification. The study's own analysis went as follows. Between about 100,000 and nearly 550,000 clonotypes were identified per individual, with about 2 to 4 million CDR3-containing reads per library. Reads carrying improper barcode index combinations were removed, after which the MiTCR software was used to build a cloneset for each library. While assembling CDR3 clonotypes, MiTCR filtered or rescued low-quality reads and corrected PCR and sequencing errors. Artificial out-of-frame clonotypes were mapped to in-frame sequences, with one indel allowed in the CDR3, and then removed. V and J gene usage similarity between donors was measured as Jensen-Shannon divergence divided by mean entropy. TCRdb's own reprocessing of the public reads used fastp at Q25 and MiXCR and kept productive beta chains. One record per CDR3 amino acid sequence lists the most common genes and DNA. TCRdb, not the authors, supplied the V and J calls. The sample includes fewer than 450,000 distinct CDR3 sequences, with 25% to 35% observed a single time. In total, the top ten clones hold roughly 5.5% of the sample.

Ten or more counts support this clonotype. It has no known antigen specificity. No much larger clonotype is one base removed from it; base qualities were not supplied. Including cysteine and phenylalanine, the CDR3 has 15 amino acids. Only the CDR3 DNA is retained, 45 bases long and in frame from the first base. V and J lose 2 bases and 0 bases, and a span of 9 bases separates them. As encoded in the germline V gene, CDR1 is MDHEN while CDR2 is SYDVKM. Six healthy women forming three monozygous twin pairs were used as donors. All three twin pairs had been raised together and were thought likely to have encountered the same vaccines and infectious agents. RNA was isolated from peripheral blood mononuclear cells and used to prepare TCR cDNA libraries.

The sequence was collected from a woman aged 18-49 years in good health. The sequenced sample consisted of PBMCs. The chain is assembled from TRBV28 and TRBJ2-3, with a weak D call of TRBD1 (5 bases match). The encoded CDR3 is CASSLSQGSTDTQYF. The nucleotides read TGTGCCAGCAGTTTAAGCCAGGGAAGCACAGATACGCAGTATTTT.